These 6 T cell receptor beta chains share one sample of origin, sequenced in a study of blood T cells in healthy people across ages. Combining a sample-barcoded 5' primer with a J-beta primer mix, a second PCR ran for roughly 7 to 11 cycles. MiXCR, applied by TCRdb to the 5' RACE reads, yields one record per CDR3 protein. The sample yields around 1,900,000 distinct CDR3 sequences, roughly two fifths seen once. The sequenced sample was blood. These receptor sequences come from a human donor in good health.

The J gene is TRBJ1-4, the V gene TRBV4-2; no reliable D call. This CDR3 has 15 amino acids. CDR1 is LGHNA and CDR2 is YNFKEQ in the germline V gene. Trimming took off 0 bases at V and 1 base at J, with 6 bases between the two ends. DNA for the CDR3: TGTGCCAGCAGCCAAGATGATAGAACTAATGAAAAACTGTTTTTT. It codes for CASSQDDRTNEKLFF.

This clonotype was seen more than once but under ten times. CDR3 sequence reads: CSVAPGGLGETQYF. The DNA of the CDR3 is TGCAGCGTTGCTCCGGGGGGGCTTGGGGAGACCCAGTACTTC. The rearrangement joins TRBV29-1 to TRBJ2-5; 8 bases match TRBD2. The CDR3 extends over 14 amino acids. In germline, CDR1 is SQVTM, CDR2 ANQGSEA. V gave up 4 bases and J gave up 5 bases; unmatched junction bases: 9.

The rearrangement uses TRBV20-1 and TRBJ1-2, with 10 bases identical to TRBD1. This CDR3 contains 13 residues. Per the germline V gene, CDR1 is DFQATT and CDR2 is SNEGSKA (reference sequence). J was trimmed by 8 bases and V by 5 bases; bases with no gene match: 8. The CDR3, as DNA: TGCAGTGCTTGGGACAGGGGCTATCAAGGCTACACCTTC. It is translated as CSAWDRGYQGYTF.

This clonotype showed up just a few times. The chain links TRBV11-2 to TRBJ2-5; no firm D call. The J call is uncertain, as TRBJ2-1 better fits the DNA end. Germline assignment: CDR1 SGHAT and CDR2 FQNNGV. There are 17 residues in the CDR3. In DNA, the CDR3 is TGTGCCAGCAGCTTAGATCGGCACACGACATTCCAAGAGACCCAGTTCTTC. Translation: CASSLDRHTTFQETQFF.

The chain links TRBV5-1 to TRBJ2-1; D could derive from TRBD1 or TRBD2 (6 bases each). The V end was cut by 7 bases, the J end by 0 bases, with 14 bases between. The CDR3 spans 15 residues. The germline V gene encodes CDR1 SGHRS and CDR2 YFSETQ. CDR3 nucleotide sequence: TGCGCCAGCGGCCTCCCGGGGGCCTCCTACAATGAGCAGTTCTTC. The encoded protein is CASGLPGASYNEQFF.

This clonotype was seen a few times. J is TRBJ1-2 and V is TRBV12-5, with D tentatively TRBD1 (5 bases). The CDR3 consists of 14 residues. The V gene's germline CDR1 is LGHNT and CDR2 FRNRAP. For the CDR3, the DNA is TGTGCCTCAATTGAGGAGAATAGGGGTTATGGCTACACCTTC. Translated, it gives CASIEENRGYGYTF.